These 14 T cell receptor beta chains were all obtained from the same sample, sequenced in a study of cytomegalovirus exposure and HLA in healthy donors. The PCR employed 60 Vbeta primers together with 13 Jbeta primers. Method: immunoSEQ multiplex PCR; TCRdb's copy keeps in-frame clones and lacks some. Its table lists 120,000 to 150,000 clones. The sample was PBMCs. Receptor source: a man aged 35-49 years in good health and CMV-seronegative.

A note on this clone: The junction does not match germline at one end; this may be a read error. The J gene is TRBJ2-1, the V gene TRBV2; 10 nucleotides agree with TRBD2. Germline-derived CDR1 and CDR2 are SNHLY and FYNNEI. The CDR3 is made up of 14 amino acids. CDR3 amino acids: CASSEALQLAGRVF. The CDR3 DNA reads TGTGCCAGCAGTGAAGCGCTTCAACTAGCGGGAAGGGTCTTC.

This chain connects TRBV5-1 to TRBJ2-2; possible D gene TRBD1, 6 bases. CDR3 length: 14 amino acids. Germline CDR1 reads SGHRS; CDR2 reads YFSETQ. Between the trimmed V and J ends, which lost 4 bases and 3 bases, there was a span of 10 bases. CDR3 nucleotides: TGCGCCAGCAGCACACAGGGTTACACCGGGGAGCTGTTTTTT. Translated: CASSTQGYTGELFF.

This rearrangement joins TRBV7-6 to TRBJ2-1; D call uncertain. The CDR3 is 14 residues long. CDR1 and CDR2 from the germline V gene are SGHVS and FNYEAQ. The V gene lost 5 bases and the J gene lost 5 bases, with 13 bases spanning the gap. The CDR3: CASSPMAVNNEQFF. In DNA, the CDR3 is TGTGCCAGCAGCCCGATGGCGGTCAACAATGAGCAGTTCTTC.

The V call is TRBV10-2, the J call TRBJ2-1, with TRBD2 matching over 12 bases. V lost 5 bases, J lost 6 bases, and 8 bases stayed unmatched. Germline V gene lookup returns CDR1 WSHSY and CDR2 SAAADI. CDR3 length: 16 residues. This chain's CDR3 is CASSSSGGAPRNEQFF. Here the CDR3 DNA reads TGCGCCAGCAGTTCTAGCGGGGGGGCCCCGCGCAATGAGCAGTTCTTC.

The genes are TRBV10-3 and TRBJ2-5; 7 bases map to TRBD2. With V trimmed by 8 bases and J by 4 bases, 13 bases remained unmatched. The CDR3 spans 15 residues. Germline V gives CDR1 ENHRY, CDR2 SYGVKD. This CDR3 is CAIAGTTRRLETQYF. The CDR3 bases are TGTGCCATCGCCGGGACTACCCGACGCCTAGAGACCCAGTACTTC.

The chain recombines TRBV11-2 with TRBJ1-1; no reliable D call. Trimming took off 8 bases at V and 5 bases at J, with 12 bases between the two ends. The CDR3 covers 12 residues. Germline V gene data show CDR1 as SGHAT and CDR2 as FQNNGV. DNA for the CDR3: TGTGCCAGCTCCCCCAGAGGGACTGAAGCTTTCTTT. It translates to CASSPRGTEAFF.

The CDR3 spells CASSTPTGAKNIQYF. The DNA of the CDR3 is TGTGCCAGCAGCACCCCGACAGGGGCTAAAAACATTCAGTACTTC. The chain carries TRBV7-2 and TRBJ2-4, with 8 nucleotides matching TRBD1. Germline V gives CDR1 SGHTA, CDR2 FQGNSA. V dropped 5 bases and J dropped 4; count of bases not matched to a gene: 7. The CDR3 length is 15 residues.

J is TRBJ2-3 and V is TRBV7-2; D is unresolved. This CDR3 has 17 amino acids. Trimming cost V 5 bases and J 1 base, with 19 bases left between them. Germline lookup yields CDR1 SGHTA and CDR2 FQGNSA. The chain's CDR3 is CASSPRLRPRGTDTQYF. CDR3 coding DNA: TGTGCCAGCAGCCCCCGATTGCGCCCTCGGGGCACAGATACGCAGTATTTT.

The V and J genes are TRBV5-4 and TRBJ2-5; 8 bases are shared with TRBD2. The trim removed 2 bases at V and 4 bases at J, leaving 7 bases unmatched. In germline, CDR1 is SGHNT, CDR2 YYREEE (reference sequence). The CDR3 contains 15 residues. The CDR3 protein is CASSLSSGGSETQYF. Written as DNA, the CDR3 is TGTGCCAGCAGCTTATCAAGCGGGGGCTCAGAGACCCAGTACTTC.

The V and J genes are TRBV27 and TRBJ1-5; D is unclear. With 8 bases removed from V and 4 bases from J, the gap between germline ends came to 3 bases. The CDR3 runs 10 residues. CDR1 is MNHEY, CDR2 SMNVEV, per germline (reference sequence). The DNA of the CDR3 is TGTGCCAGCCCGAATCAGCCCCAGCATTTT. Encoded protein: CASPNQPQHF.

The rearrangement links TRBV10-3 to TRBJ2-1; the D is unclear. There are 14 residues in the CDR3. In germline, CDR1 is ENHRY, CDR2 SYGVKD. Trimming took 6 bases from V and 5 from J, leaving 14 bases between them. CDR3 sequence (DNA): TGTGCCATCAGGCCCGGGTATTCCCACAATGAGCAGTTCTTC. Protein product: CAIRPGYSHNEQFF.

The genes are TRBV2 and TRBJ1-2; D not resolved. This CDR3 region has 13 residues. The V gene lost 6 bases and the J gene lost 0 bases, with 8 bases spanning the gap. In germline, CDR1 is SNHLY, CDR2 FYNNEI. The CDR3 DNA follows: TGTGCCAGCAGGGGCCAAGCTAACTATGGCTACACCTTC. Protein sequence: CASRGQANYGYTF.

The gene calls are TRBV7-8 and TRBJ2-5; 11 bases match TRBD2. Trimming took 2 bases from V and 5 from J; bases not matched to a gene: 7. Germline assignment: CDR1 SGHVS and CDR2 FQNEAQ. The CDR3 extends over 16 amino acids. The CDR3 DNA reads as TGTGCCAGCAGCTTAAGTTCTAGCGGGGGGTGGGAGACCCAGTACTTC. The encoded protein is CASSLSSSGGWETQYF. The full variable domain, completed using reference TRBV7-8 and TRBJ2-5, is GAGVSQSPRYKVAKRGQDVALRCDPISGHVSLFWYQQALGQGPEFLTYFQNEAQLDKSGLPSDRFFAERPEGSVSTLKIQRTQQEDSAVYLCASSLSSSGGWETQYFGPGTRLLVL.

With regard to this clone: The sample contains more than one DNA sequence encoding this CDR3. This chain joins TRBV19 and TRBJ1-4, with 7 nucleotides matching TRBD1. The V gene's germline CDR1 is LNHDA and CDR2 SQIVND (reference sequence). Unmatched junction bases numbered 2, after V lost 6 bases and J lost 4 bases. This CDR3 comprises 13 residues. The CDR3 DNA reads TGTGCCAGTAGCGGGACAGTTAATGAAAAACTGTTTTTT. This translates into CASSGTVNEKLFF.